This T cell receptor (beta chain) emerged from a study of T cells after yellow fever vaccination. The V gene lost 2 bases and the J gene lost 4 bases, with 9 bases spanning the gap. Germline CDR1 DFQATT, CDR2 SNEGSKA (reference sequence). This CDR3 is built from 12 residues. The 5'RACE template-switching step produced TCR cDNA and added a universal primer site and UMIs. TCRdb reanalysed the 5' RACE reads using MiXCR and keeps one entry per CDR3 protein. This table has 250,000 or so distinct CDR3 sequences, approximately 3.6% appearing once. General study results and limits: Of the clonotypes, a small share occurred in both CD4 and CD8 compartments.

This clonotype was recorded many times. Its target is not known. This sequence was found in a man younger than 35 who received the YFV17D yellow fever vaccine. The sample here was PBMCs, taken 15 days after the yellow fever booster vaccination. This chain joins TRBV20-1 and TRBJ2-7; no clear D gene. CDR3 sequence reads: CSARPARYEQYF. The CDR3 DNA is TGCAGTGCTAGACCCGCTCGGTACGAGCAGTACTTC.